This T cell receptor beta chain is drawn from a study of blood T cell repertoires in COVID-19 (dated by TCRdb to the early 2020s). For the wider study: Samples from collaborators originated in the United States, Italy and Spain and spanned both the acute and convalescent phases of COVID-19. Samples came from the ongoing ImmuneRACE study (first 160 participants) plus 1,254 subjects from 6 global collaborators. The dataset comprised deeply sampled blood TCRbeta repertoires from subjects exposed to, actively infected with, or recovered from COVID-19. HLA class I and class II types, where available, came from metadata supplied by the sample provider rather than from assay-based typing. The prospective study material was composed of cDNA or gDNA derived from T cells, B-cell-depleted T cells, or PBMCs. A freely available public database, intended as a resource for researchers studying the immune response to SARS-CoV-2, is where the repertoires were released. Sample metadata almost always included a de-identified subject ID, COVID-19 status, age in years and sex.

The CDR3 holds 15 amino acids from the cysteine to the phenylalanine. Only the CDR3 region is kept as DNA, spanning 45 bases read in frame from base 1. V and J lose 0 bases and 0 bases, and a span of 8 bases separates them. Based on the germline V gene, the CDR1 and CDR2 sequences are MGHRA and YSYEKL. This clone was detected only a few times. The target of this receptor is not known. Base qualities are missing; no much larger clone stands one base away. Beyond this particular receptor, the publication reports: Clinical and demographic metadata were provided uncurated, with the amount varying by source and participant.

The immunoSEQ Assay, a bias-controlled multiplex PCR, was used to amplify TCRbeta CDR3 regions from genomic DNA. On the study's bioinformatics: Nucleated cell counts per sample were estimated from amplification of reference gene primers within the assay. To quantify the absolute abundance of each unique TCRbeta CDR3 rearrangement, sequence reads were collapsed and filtered. Productive Simpson clonality was computed per sample as the square root of Simpson's diversity index over productive rearrangements. Not all clones reach the TCRdb copy of this immuneACCESS table, which keeps in-frame sequences only. Checked studies attribute under half of the gap to unresolved V genes and leave the rest unexplained. V and J calls plus clone size are reproduced from that table; the DNA served to infer D and trimming. The sample profile shows 250,000 to 350,000 clones; 90% of them were found once. The ten largest clones represent 3.5% to 5% of the sample.

Participants in the prospective study were aged roughly 18 to 100 years, lived in about two dozen United States geographic areas, and enrolled through a virtual design. In the prospective study, participants were assigned to cohorts based on the clinical history participants reported in a screening survey and a study questionnaire. In the prospective study, whole blood, serum and a nasopharyngeal or oropharyngeal swab were collected from each participant by mobile phlebotomists. Additional blood draws and questionnaires over an approximately 2-month period could optionally be provided by prospective study participants. Prospective study blood samples were shipped either frozen or at room temperature before DNA extraction.

The sequence derives from a woman in her late teens or twenties with acute COVID-19. The sample comprised PBMCs or T cells enriched from blood (not recorded which). The rearranged segments are TRBV4-1 and TRBJ1-2; TRBD1 is a weak D gene call, 6 bases matching. The nucleotide sequence is TGCGCCAGCAGCCAAGAACAGGGAGCTAACTATGGCTACACCTTC. Translation gives CASSQEQGANYGYTF.